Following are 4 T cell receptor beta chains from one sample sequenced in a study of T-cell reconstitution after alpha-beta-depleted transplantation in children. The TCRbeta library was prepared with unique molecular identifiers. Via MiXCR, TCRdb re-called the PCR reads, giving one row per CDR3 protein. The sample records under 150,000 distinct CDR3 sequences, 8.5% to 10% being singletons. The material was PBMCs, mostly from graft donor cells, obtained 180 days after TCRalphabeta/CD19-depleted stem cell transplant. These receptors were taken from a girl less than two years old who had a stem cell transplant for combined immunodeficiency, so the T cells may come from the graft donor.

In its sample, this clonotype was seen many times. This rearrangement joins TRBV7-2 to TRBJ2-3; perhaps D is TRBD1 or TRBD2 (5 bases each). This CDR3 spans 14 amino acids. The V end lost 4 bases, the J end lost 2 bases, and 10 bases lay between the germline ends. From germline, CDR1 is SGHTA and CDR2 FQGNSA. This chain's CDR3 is CASSWGRTTDTQYF. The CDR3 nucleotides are TGTGCCAGCAGCTGGGGACGAACCACAGATACGCAGTATTTT.

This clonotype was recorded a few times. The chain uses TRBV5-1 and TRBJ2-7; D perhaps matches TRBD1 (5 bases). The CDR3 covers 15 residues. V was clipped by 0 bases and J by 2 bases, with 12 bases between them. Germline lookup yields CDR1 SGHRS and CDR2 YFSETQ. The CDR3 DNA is TGCGCCAGCAGCTTGGAGGTTGGGGCTCCCTACGAGCAGTACTTC. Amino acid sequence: CASSLEVGAPYEQYF.

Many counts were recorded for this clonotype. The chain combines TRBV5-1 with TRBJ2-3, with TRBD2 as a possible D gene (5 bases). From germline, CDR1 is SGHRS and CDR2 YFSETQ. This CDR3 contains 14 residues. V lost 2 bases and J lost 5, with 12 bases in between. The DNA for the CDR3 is TGCGCCAGCAGCTTCACCGATGAGGGAGATACGCAGTATTTT. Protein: CASSFTDEGDTQYF.

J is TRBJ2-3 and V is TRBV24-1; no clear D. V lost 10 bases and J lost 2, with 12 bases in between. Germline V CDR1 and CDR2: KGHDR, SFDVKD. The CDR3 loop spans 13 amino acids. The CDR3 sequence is CATAKAPTDTQYF. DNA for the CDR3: TGTGCCACAGCGAAAGCCCCCACAGATACGCAGTATTTT.